This T cell receptor beta chain originates from a study of response to subunit inactivated influenza vaccine. Study conclusions and caveats: Authors suggested seasonal influenza vaccinations each recruit few new T cells.

TCRdb reanalysed the RT-PCR reads using MiXCR and keeps one entry per CDR3 protein. The data contain under 750,000 distinct CDR3 sequences, over 9.5% of them singletons. This clonotype was seen a few times. Its target is unknown. The clonotype was recovered from a man aged 50-60 years who received an inactivated influenza vaccine. This sample comprised PBMCs from blood, obtained on the day of vaccination.

The CDR3 DNA follows: TGTGCCAGCAGTTACTTCCCTGATACGCAGTATTTT. Translated, it gives CASSYFPDTQYF. The J gene is TRBJ2-3, the V gene TRBV6-6; D remains unclear. The CDR3 length is 12 residues. Looked up from germline, CDR1 is MNHNY and CDR2 is SVGAGI (reference sequence). V lost 1 base and J lost 6, with 5 bases in between.